Below, 2 T cell receptor beta chains from the same sample are listed, as sequenced in a study of OX40 agonist ivuxolimab in advanced cancers. TCRdb's table, derived via immunoSEQ multiplex PCR, lists solely in-frame clones and lacks some. Counted here are 48,000 or so clones, around 94% occurring once; the ten biggest clones make up 9.5% to 15%. The sequencing here drew on CD4+ or CD8+ T cells sorted from blood, taken in a trial of the OX40 agonist ivuxolimab. These receptor sequences come from an adult with an advanced solid tumor such as melanoma, head and neck, liver or kidney cancer.

The chain is built from TRBV10-3 and TRBJ2-3; 10 nucleotides agree with TRBD1. After removal of 5 bases from V and 6 bases from J, the junction contained 5 bases not matched to a gene. This CDR3 has 14 amino acids. In germline, CDR1 is ENHRY, CDR2 SYGVKD. The CDR3 DNA is TGTGCCATCAGTCCGACAGGGGGCCTTGATACGCAGTATTTT. Its protein product is CAISPTGGLDTQYF.

The V and J genes are TRBV18 and TRBJ1-5; no clear D gene. The CDR3 covers 14 residues. The germline V and J ends were trimmed by 1 base and 6 bases, with 10 bases remaining between them. The V gene's germline CDR1 is KGHSH and CDR2 LQKENI. This CDR3 is CASSPLDSGQPQHF. The CDR3 DNA reads as TGTGCCAGCTCACCACTCGATTCGGGTCAGCCCCAGCATTTT.